The 9 T cell receptor beta chains below come from one sample, sequenced in a study of blood T cell repertoires in COVID-19 (dated by TCRdb to about 2020). Libraries came from the immunoSEQ multiplex PCR assay. This is the immuneACCESS table as TCRdb keeps it, with only in-frame sequences that have V and J called. A part of the clones is gone; compared with another copy, unresolved V genes explain less than half, and the rest is unexplained. In this sample the table shows approximately 160,000 clones, about 85% of which occur a single time. The leading ten clones occupy about 1.2% of the sample. Sequencing was carried out using peripheral blood. The receptors come from a man between 60 and 70 years old who had recovered from COVID-19.

The rearrangement uses TRBV4-1 and TRBJ2-2; weak D call: TRBD1 (6 bases). Per germline, CDR1 MGHRA and CDR2 YSYEKL. V lost 5 bases to trimming and J lost 2 bases, with 21 bases between them. The CDR3 consists of 18 residues. The CDR3 nucleotides read TGCGCCAGCAGCGCCCGGGACACCCATCTTTATAACACCGGGGAGCTGTTTTTT. This codes for CASSARDTHLYNTGELFF.

The V gene is TRBV11-3, the J gene TRBJ2-1; 14 bases line up with TRBD2. CDR3 length: 18 amino acids. CDR1 is SGHNT, CDR2 YENEEA, per germline. V shed 6 bases, J shed 0 bases, and the junction held 7 bases outside the gene matches. The CDR3 bases are TGTGCCAGCAGTACGACTAGCGGGGGGGCGAGCTCCTACAATGAGCAGTTCTTC. This codes for CASSTTSGGASSYNEQFF.

J is TRBJ2-6 and V is TRBV5-1; 12 positions match TRBD1. V lost 3 bases to trimming and J lost 2 bases; unmatched junction nucleotides: 3. The CDR3 has 17 amino acids. Germline-derived CDR1 and CDR2 are SGHRS and YFSETQ. Here the CDR3 reads CASSWGQGAPGANVLTF. CDR3 bases: TGCGCCAGCAGCTGGGGACAGGGGGCGCCTGGGGCCAACGTCCTGACTTTC.

The V gene is TRBV19, the J gene TRBJ1-3; D is uncertain. Trimming pared 3 bases from V and 3 bases from J, leaving 3 bases between. There are 12 residues in the CDR3. From germline, CDR1 is LNHDA and CDR2 SQIVND (reference sequence). The CDR3 coding sequence is TGTGCCAGTAGTATTCGTGGAAACACCATATATTTT. The encoded protein is CASSIRGNTIYF.

Details on this clone: Other DNA sequences in this sample translate to the same CDR3. This chain joins TRBV5-1 and TRBJ2-5; 9 positions match TRBD1. Per germline, CDR1 SGHRS and CDR2 YFSETQ. This CDR3 has 15 residues. The V and J ends lost 4 bases and 4 bases, in that order; junction bases with no gene match: 8. CDR3 DNA sequence: TGCGCCAGCAGCACAGGACAGGGGCGAAGAGAGACCCAGTACTTC. This translates into CASSTGQGRRETQYF.

This sequence joins TRBV30 and TRBJ1-2, with a weak D call TRBD1 (5 bases). The V and J ends lost 7 bases and 8 bases respectively, with 26 bases between them. This CDR3 region has 15 residues. CDR1 and CDR2 (germline): GTSNPN, SVGIG (reference sequence). The CDR3 coding sequence is TGTGCCTCCGGCGGGGGGGACGCTATCAACCGGGGCTACACCTTC. Its translation is CASGGGDAINRGYTF.

This clone appeared once. The chain has TRBV6-5 and TRBJ1-2; D not certain. CDR1 is MNHEY, CDR2 SVGAGI, per germline. Trimming left V 0 bases short and J 2 bases short, with 7 bases between. This CDR3 spans 14 amino acids. CDR3 sequence (DNA): TGTGCCAGCAGTTACTCGTCGGAGAACTATGGCTACACCTTC. Protein sequence: CASSYSSENYGYTF.

The rearrangement links TRBV2 to TRBJ2-2; D possibly corresponds to TRBD2 (7 bases). The CDR3 totals 14 residues. Trimming took 11 bases from V and 4 from J, leaving 17 bases between them. CDR1 and CDR2 from the germline V gene are SNHLY and FYNNEI. The DNA of the CDR3 is TGTGCCGAGGGTGGCGGGGGCGTCACCGGGGAGCTGTTTTTT. This gives the protein CAEGGGGVTGELFF.

The V call is TRBV11-2, the J call TRBJ1-2; maybe TRBD1 (6 bases). CDR3 length equals 16 residues. Germline CDR1 SGHAT, CDR2 FQNNGV. V was clipped by 5 bases and J by 5 bases, with 21 bases between them. The CDR3 sequence: CASSRSKQGGGYGYTF. CDR3 in DNA: TGTGCCAGCAGCCGCAGCAAACAGGGCGGAGGATATGGCTACACCTTC.